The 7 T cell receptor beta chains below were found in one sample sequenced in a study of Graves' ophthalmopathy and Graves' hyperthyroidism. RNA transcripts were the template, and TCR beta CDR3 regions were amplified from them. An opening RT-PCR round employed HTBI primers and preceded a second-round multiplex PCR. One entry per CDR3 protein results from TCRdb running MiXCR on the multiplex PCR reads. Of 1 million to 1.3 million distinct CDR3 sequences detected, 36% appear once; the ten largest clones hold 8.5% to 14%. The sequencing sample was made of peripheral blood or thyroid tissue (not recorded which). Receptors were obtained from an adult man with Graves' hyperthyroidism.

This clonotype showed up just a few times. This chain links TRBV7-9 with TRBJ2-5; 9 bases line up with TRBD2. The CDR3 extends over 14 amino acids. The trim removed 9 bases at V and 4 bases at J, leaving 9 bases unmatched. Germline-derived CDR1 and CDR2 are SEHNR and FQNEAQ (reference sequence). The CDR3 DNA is TGTGCCAGTTTAGAAGCGGGAGGAGGAGAGACCCAGTACTTC. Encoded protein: CASLEAGGGETQYF.

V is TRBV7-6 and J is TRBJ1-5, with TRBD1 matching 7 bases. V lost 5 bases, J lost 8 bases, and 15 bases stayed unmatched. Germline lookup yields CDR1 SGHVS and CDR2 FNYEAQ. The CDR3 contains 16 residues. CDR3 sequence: CASSPIAGQPMEPQHF. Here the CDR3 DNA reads TGTGCCAGCAGCCCCATCGCGGGACAGCCCATGGAGCCCCAGCATTTT. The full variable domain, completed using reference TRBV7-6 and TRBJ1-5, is GAGVSQSPRYKVTKRGQDVALRCDPISGHVSLYWYRQALGQGPEFLTYFNYEAQQDKSGLPNDRFSAERPEGSISTLTIQRTEQRDSAMYRCASSPIAGQPMEPQHFGDGTRLSIL.

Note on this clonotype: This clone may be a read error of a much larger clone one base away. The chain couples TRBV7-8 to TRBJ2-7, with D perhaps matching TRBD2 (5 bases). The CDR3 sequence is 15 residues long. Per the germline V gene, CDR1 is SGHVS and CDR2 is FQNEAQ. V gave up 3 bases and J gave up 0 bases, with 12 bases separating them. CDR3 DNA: TGTGCCAGCAGCTTCCGACTATACGACTCCTACGAGCAGTACTTC. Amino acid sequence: CASSFRLYDSYEQYF.

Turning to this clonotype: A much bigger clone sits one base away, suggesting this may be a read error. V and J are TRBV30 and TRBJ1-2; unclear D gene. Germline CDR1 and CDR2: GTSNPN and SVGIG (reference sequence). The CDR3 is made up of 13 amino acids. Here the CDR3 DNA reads TGTGCCCGGAGACTCCCTTTAGCGTATGGCTACACCTTC. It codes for CARRLPLAYGYTF.

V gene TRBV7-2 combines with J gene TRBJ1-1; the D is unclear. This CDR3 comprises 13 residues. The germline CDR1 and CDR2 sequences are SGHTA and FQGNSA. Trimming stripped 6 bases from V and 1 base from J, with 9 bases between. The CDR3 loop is CASRASQNTEAFF. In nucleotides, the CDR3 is TGTGCCAGCAGAGCGTCGCAGAACACTGAAGCTTTCTTT.

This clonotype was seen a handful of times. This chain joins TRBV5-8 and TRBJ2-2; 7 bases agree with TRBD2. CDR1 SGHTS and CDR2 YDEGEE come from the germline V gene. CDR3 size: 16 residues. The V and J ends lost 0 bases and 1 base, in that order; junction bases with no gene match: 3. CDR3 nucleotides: TGTGCCAGCAGCTTGGGCGGCGGGGGGAACACCGGGGAGCTGTTTTTT. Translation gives CASSLGGGGNTGELFF.

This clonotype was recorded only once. Here the CDR3 DNA reads TGTGCCAGCAGCTCACAAACCGCGCAAGAGACCCAGTACTTC. It codes for CASSSQTAQETQYF. This chain joins TRBV7-3 and TRBJ2-5; unclear D gene. Germline CDR1 reads SGHTA; CDR2 reads FQGTGA. The CDR3 has 14 residues. V was pared by 4 bases and J by 2 bases, with 11 bases between.